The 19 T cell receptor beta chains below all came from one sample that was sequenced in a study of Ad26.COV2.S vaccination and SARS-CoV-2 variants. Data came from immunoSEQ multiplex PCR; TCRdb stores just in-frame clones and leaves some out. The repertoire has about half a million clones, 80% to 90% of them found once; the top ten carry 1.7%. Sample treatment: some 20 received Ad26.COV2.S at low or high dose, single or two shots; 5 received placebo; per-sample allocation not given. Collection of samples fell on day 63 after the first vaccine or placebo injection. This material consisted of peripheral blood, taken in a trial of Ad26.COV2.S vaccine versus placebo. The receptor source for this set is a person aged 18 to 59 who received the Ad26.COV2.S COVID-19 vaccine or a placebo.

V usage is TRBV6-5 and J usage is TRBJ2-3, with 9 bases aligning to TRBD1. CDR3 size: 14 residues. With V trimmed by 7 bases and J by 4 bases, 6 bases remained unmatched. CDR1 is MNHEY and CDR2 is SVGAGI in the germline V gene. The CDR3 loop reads CASNGDRVADTQYF. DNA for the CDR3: TGTGCCAGCAATGGGGACAGGGTGGCAGATACGCAGTATTTT.

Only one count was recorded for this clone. The CDR3 here is CASSNRVQSSYNEQFF. CDR3 in DNA: TGTGCCAGCAGCAACAGGGTACAGAGCTCCTACAATGAGCAGTTCTTC. The rearrangement uses TRBV11-2 and TRBJ2-1, with D possibly matching TRBD1 (6 bases). The length of the CDR3 is 16 residues. Trimming shortened V by 5 bases and J by 0 bases, and 14 bases separated the two germline ends. Germline V gives CDR1 SGHAT, CDR2 FQNNGV.

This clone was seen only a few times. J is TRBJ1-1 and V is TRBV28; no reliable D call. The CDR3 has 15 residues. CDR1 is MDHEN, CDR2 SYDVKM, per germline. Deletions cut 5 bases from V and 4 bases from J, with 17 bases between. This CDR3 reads CASSPIGRPATEAFF. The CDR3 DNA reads TGTGCCAGCAGTCCGATAGGACGGCCGGCCACTGAAGCTTTCTTT.

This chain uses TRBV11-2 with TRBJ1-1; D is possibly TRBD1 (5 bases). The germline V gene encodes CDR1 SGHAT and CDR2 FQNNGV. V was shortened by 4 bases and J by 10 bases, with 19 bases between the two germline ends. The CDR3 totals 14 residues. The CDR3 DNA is TGTGCCAGCAGCTCCCGAATCGACAGTCTCGGAGCTTTCTTT. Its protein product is CASSSRIDSLGAFF. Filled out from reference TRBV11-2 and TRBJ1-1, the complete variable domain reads EAGVAQSPRYKIIEKRQSVAFWCNPISGHATLYWYQQILGQGPKLLIQFQNNGVVDDSQLPKDRFSAERLKGVDSTLKIQPAKLEDSAVYLCASSSRIDSLGAFFGQGTRLTVV.

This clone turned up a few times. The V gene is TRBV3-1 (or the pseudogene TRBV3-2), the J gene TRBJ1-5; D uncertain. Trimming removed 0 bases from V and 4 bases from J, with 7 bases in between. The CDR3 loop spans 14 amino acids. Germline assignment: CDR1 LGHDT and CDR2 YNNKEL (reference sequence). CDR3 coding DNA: TGTGCCAGCAGCCAAGATTCAACAAATCAGCCCCAGCATTTT. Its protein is CASSQDSTNQPQHF.

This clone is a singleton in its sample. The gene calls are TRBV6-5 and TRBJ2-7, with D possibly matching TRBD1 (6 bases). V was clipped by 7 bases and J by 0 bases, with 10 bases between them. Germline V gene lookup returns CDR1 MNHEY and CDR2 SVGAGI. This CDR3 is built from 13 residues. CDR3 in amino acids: CASNEGGSYEQYF. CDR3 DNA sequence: TGTGCCAGCAACGAAGGGGGCTCCTACGAGCAGTACTTC.

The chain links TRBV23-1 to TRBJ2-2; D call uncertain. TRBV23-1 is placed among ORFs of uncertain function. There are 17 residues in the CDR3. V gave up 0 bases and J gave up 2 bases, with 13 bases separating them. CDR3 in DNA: TGCGCCAGCAGTCAATCGGAGAGCCTCCTCAACACCGGGGAGCTGTTTTTT. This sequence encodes CASSQSESLLNTGELFF.

The CDR3, as DNA: TGTGCCACCAGCAGAGAACTAGCAAACTACAATGAGCAGTTCTTC. Protein: CATSRELANYNEQFF. The chain recombines TRBV15 with TRBJ2-1; TRBD2 is a possible D gene (6 bases). This CDR3 comprises 15 residues. The V and J ends lost 0 bases and 3 bases respectively, with 9 bases between them. Germline CDR1 and CDR2: LNHNV and YYDKDF (reference sequence). Based on the CDR3 plus reference TRBV15 and TRBJ2-1, the full variable domain is DAMVIQNPRYQVTQFGKPVTLSCSQTLNHNVMYWYQQKSSQAPKLLFHYYDKDFNNEADTPDNFQSRRPNTSFCFLDIRSPGLGDTAMYLCATSRELANYNEQFFGPGTRLTVL.

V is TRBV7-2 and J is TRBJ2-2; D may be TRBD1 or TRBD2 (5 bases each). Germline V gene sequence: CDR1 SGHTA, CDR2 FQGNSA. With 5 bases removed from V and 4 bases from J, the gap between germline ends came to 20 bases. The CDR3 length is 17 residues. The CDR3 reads CASSLRRGDRGTGELFF. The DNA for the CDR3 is TGTGCCAGCAGCCTACGTCGTGGGGACCGGGGCACCGGGGAGCTGTTTTTT. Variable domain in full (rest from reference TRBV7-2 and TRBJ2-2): GAGVSQSPSNKVTEKGKDVELRCDPISGHTALYWYRQSLGQGLEFLIYFQGNSAPDKSGLPSDRFSAERTGGSVSTLTIQRTQQEDSAVYLCASSLRRGDRGTGELFFGEGSRLTVL.

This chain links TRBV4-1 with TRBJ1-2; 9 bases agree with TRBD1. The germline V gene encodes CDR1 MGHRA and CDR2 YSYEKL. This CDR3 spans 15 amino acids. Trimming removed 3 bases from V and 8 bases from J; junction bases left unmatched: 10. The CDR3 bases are TGCGCCAGCAGCCAGGCCCGGGACAGGGTAAGAGGCTACACCTTC. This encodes CASSQARDRVRGYTF.

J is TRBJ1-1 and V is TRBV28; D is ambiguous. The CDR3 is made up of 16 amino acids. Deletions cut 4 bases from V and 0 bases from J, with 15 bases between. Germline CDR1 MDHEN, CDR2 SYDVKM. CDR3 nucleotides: TGTGCCAGCAGTTCTGGTGCAGGCAACTTGAACACTGAAGCTTTCTTT. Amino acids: CASSSGAGNLNTEAFF.

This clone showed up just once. The CDR3 region is CASSASTGDYGYTF. The CDR3 nucleotides read TGCGCCAGCAGCGCTTCGACAGGGGACTATGGCTACACCTTC. This chain joins TRBV4-1 and TRBJ1-2; 8 bases match TRBD1. From germline, CDR1 is MGHRA and CDR2 YSYEKL. The CDR3 spans 14 residues. J gave up 3 bases and V 5 bases, and 5 bases lay outside the gene matches.

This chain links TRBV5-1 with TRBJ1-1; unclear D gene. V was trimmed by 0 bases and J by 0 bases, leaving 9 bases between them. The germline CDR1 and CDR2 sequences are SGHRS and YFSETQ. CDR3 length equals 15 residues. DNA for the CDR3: TGCGCCAGCAGCTTGGTACGGTCTCTGAACACTGAAGCTTTCTTT. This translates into CASSLVRSLNTEAFF.

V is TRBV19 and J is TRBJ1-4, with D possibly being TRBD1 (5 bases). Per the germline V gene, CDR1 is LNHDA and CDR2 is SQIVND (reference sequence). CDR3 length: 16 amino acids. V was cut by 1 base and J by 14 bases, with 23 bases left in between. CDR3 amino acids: CASSIGLTATSSRLFF. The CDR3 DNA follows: TGTGCCAGTAGTATAGGCCTGACAGCTACATCCTCAAGGCTGTTTTTT.

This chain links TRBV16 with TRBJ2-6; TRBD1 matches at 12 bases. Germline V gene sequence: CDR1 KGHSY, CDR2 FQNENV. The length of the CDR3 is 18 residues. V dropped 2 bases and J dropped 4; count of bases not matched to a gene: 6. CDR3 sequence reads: CASSQRDRGRSGANVLTF. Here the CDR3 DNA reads TGTGCCAGCAGCCAACGGGACAGGGGGCGATCGGGGGCCAACGTCCTGACTTTC.

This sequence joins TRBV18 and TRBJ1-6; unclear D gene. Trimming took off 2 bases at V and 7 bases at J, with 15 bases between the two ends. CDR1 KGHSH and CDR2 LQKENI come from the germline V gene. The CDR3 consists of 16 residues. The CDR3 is CASSPSPQPKNSPLHF. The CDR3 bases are TGTGCCAGCTCACCATCGCCACAGCCCAAGAATTCACCCCTCCACTTT.

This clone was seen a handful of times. The DNA for the CDR3 is TGTGCCAGCAGTTACTCGATGAGGGGTAATGGCTACACCTTC. Translation gives CASSYSMRGNGYTF. V is TRBV6-5 and J is TRBJ1-2, with D possibly TRBD1 on 5 matching bases. The CDR3 covers 14 residues. V was cut by 0 bases and J by 6 bases, with 11 bases left in between. CDR1 is MNHEY, CDR2 SVGAGI, per germline.

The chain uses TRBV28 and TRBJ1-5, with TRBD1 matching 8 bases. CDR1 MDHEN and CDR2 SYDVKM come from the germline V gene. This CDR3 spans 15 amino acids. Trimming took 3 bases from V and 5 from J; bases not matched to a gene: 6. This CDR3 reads CASSFNGQGHQPQHF. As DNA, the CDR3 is TGTGCCAGCAGTTTCAACGGACAGGGACATCAGCCCCAGCATTTT.

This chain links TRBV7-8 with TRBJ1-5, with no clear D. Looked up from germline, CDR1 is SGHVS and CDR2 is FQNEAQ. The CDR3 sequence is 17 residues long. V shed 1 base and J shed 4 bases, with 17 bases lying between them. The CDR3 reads CASSLVYAGVRNQPQHF. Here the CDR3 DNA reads TGTGCCAGCAGCTTAGTGTATGCGGGCGTAAGAAATCAGCCCCAGCATTTT.